This passage covers 9 T cell receptor beta chains from one sample sequenced in a study of blood T cell repertoires in COVID-19. Some clones are missing from TCRdb's copy, which holds only in-frame ones; the method was immunoSEQ multiplex PCR. The table records approximately 90,000 clones, approximately 88% of them present only once. Input material: peripheral blood. The receptors were gathered from a woman over 75 with active or convalescent COVID-19.

Only one count was recorded for this clone. The chain combines TRBV7-9 with TRBJ1-1; TRBD1 might be the D (6 bases). Germline V gene lookup returns CDR1 SEHNR and CDR2 FQNEAQ (reference sequence). The V end was cut by 1 base, the J end by 8 bases, with 14 bases between. The CDR3 length is 14 residues. The CDR3 nucleotides are TGTGCCAGCAGCTTAGGGACGGGGGGGCTCGAAGCTTTCTTT. It codes for CASSLGTGGLEAFF.

The genes are TRBV28 and TRBJ1-2; D may be TRBD1 (6 bases). CDR1 MDHEN and CDR2 SYDVKM come from the germline V gene. Trimming removed 4 bases from V and 3 bases from J, with 9 bases in between. CDR3 length equals 13 residues. CDR3 DNA: TGTGCCAGCAGTTCCACAGGGTACTATGGCTACACCTTC. It specifies CASSSTGYYGYTF.

The genes are TRBV6-6 and TRBJ1-1, with 9 bases fitting TRBD1. The CDR3 length is 15 residues. Germline values: CDR1 MNHNY, CDR2 SVGAGI (reference sequence). The ends lost 4 bases at V and 3 bases at J; junction bases unmatched: 6. The CDR3, as DNA: TGTGCCAGCAGTTCACAGGGGGCTCATGACACTGAAGCTTTCTTT. Translated: CASSSQGAHDTEAFF.

The chain joins TRBV7-2 to TRBJ2-7, with TRBD1 matching 10 bases. CDR1 and CDR2 from the germline V gene are SGHTA and FQGNSA. The CDR3 runs to 15 residues. With V trimmed by 5 bases and J by 4 bases, 8 bases remained unmatched. The CDR3: CASSRADRGQYEQYF. The CDR3 DNA reads TGTGCCAGCAGCCGCGCTGACAGGGGGCAATACGAGCAGTACTTC.

This chain links TRBV5-1 with TRBJ2-7; the D gene is possibly TRBD1 (7 bases). Looked up from germline, CDR1 is SGHRS and CDR2 is YFSETQ. V dropped 1 base and J dropped 0 bases, with 8 bases sitting between them. CDR3 length: 14 residues. CDR3: CASSLQGGSYEQYF. Here the CDR3 DNA reads TGCGCCAGCAGCTTGCAGGGGGGCTCCTACGAGCAGTACTTC.

This chain connects TRBV2 to TRBJ2-1; D gene uncertain. Per germline, CDR1 SNHLY and CDR2 FYNNEI. CDR3 size: 13 residues. Deletions cut 7 bases from V and 0 bases from J, with 7 bases between. CDR3 region: CASTWSSYNEQFF. The CDR3 coding sequence is TGTGCCAGCACTTGGAGCTCCTACAATGAGCAGTTCTTC.

The chain combines TRBV6-2 or TRBV6-3 with TRBJ1-2; TRBD1 matches at 9 bases. V trimming: 6 bases; J trimming: 1 base; junction bases outside the gene matches: 9. CDR1 and CDR2 (germline): MNHEY, SVGEGT. This CDR3 is built from 16 residues. The CDR3 reads CASSEGTGPLNYGYTF. The CDR3 DNA sequence: TGTGCCAGCAGCGAAGGGACAGGGCCTCTTAACTATGGCTACACCTTC.

This sequence joins TRBV19 and TRBJ2-5; D is unresolved. With 3 bases removed from V and 2 bases from J, the gap between germline ends came to 7 bases. The CDR3 is made up of 13 amino acids. Germline CDR1 reads LNHDA; CDR2 reads SQIVND (reference sequence). CDR3 loop: CASSMALQETQYF. The CDR3 DNA follows: TGTGCCAGTAGTATGGCCTTACAAGAGACCCAGTACTTC.

J is TRBJ2-7 and V is TRBV15; weak D call: TRBD2 (6 bases). This CDR3 contains 14 residues. Trimming stripped 5 bases from V and 2 bases from J, with 13 bases between. Germline loops: CDR1 LNHNV, CDR2 YYDKDF (reference sequence). This chain's CDR3 is CATSLYGSAYEQYF. The CDR3 region has the DNA TGTGCCACCAGCCTTTACGGGAGCGCCTACGAGCAGTACTTC.